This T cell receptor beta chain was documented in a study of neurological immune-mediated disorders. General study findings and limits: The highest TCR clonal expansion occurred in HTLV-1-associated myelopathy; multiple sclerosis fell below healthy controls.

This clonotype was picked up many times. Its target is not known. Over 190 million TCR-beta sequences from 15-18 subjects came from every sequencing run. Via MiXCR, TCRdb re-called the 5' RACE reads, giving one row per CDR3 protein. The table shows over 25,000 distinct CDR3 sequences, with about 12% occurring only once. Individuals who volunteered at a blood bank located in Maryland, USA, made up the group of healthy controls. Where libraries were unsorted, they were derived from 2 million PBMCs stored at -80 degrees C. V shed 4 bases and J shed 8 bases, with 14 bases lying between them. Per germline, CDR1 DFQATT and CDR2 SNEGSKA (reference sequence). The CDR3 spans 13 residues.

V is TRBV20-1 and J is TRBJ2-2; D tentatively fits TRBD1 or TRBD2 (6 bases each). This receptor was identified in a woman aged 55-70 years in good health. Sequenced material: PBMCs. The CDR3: CSANGGVRGELFF. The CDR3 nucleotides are TGCAGTGCTAACGGGGGCGTGAGGGGGGAGCTGTTTTTT.